The clone carrying this T cell receptor (beta chain) was detected only a few times. The data derive from a study of identical twins. Via MiXCR, TCRdb re-called the 5' RACE reads, giving one row per CDR3 protein. The sample includes over 600,000 distinct CDR3 sequences, about 20% of them seen just once. This CDR3 has 15 residues. Germline assignment: CDR1 DFQATT and CDR2 SNEGSKA (reference sequence). V lost 0 bases, J lost 6 bases, and 7 bases stayed unmatched. The data were also submitted as part of a second study, on T cells expressing NK-cell markers. From that report: Sorting of alpha-beta TCR T cells alone was achieved in several experiments with an anti-gamma-delta TCR antibody.

This sequence was found in a woman aged 18-30 years in good health. Specimen: PBMCs. This chain joins TRBV20-1 and TRBJ2-1, with 8 bases that match TRBD2. Written as DNA, the CDR3 is TGCAGTGCTAGAGATATCGAGCGGGGGATCAATGAGCAGTTCTTC. Translation gives CSARDIERGINEQFF.